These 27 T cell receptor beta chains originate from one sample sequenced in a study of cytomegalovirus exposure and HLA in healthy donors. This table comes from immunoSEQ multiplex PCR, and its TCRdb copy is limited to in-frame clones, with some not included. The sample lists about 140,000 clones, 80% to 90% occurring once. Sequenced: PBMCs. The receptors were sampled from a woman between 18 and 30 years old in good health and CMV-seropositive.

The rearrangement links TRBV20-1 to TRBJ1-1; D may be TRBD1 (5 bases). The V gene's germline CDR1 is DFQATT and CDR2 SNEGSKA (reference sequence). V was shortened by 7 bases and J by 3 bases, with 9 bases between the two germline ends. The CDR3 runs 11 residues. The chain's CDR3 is CSGRGDTEAFF. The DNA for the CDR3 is TGCAGTGGACGGGGGGACACTGAAGCTTTCTTT.

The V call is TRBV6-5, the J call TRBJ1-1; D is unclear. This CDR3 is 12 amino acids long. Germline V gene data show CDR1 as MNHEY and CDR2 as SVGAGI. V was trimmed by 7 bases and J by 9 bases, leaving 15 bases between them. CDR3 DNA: TGTGCCAGCACCCCGGAGGGAGGGAAAGCTTTCTTT. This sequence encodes CASTPEGGKAFF.

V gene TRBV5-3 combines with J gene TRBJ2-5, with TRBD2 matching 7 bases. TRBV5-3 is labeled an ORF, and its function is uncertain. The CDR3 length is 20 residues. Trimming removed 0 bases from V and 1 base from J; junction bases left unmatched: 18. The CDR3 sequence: CARSLAGGRGCRAIQETQYF. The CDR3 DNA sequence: TGTGCCAGAAGCTTGGCCGGCGGGAGAGGTTGTCGGGCCATCCAAGAGACCCAGTACTTC.

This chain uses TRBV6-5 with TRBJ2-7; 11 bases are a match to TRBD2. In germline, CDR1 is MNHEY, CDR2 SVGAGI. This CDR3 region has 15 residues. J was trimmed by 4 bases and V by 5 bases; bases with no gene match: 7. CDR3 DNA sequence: TGTGCCAGCAGTGTTACTAGCGGGAGTTGGTACGAGCAGTACTTC. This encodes CASSVTSGSWYEQYF.

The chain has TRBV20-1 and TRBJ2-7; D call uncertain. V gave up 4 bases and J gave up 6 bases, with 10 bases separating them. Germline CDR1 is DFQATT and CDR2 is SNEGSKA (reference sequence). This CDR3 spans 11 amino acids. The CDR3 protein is CSANDWPEQYF. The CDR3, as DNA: TGCAGTGCTAATGATTGGCCCGAGCAGTACTTC.

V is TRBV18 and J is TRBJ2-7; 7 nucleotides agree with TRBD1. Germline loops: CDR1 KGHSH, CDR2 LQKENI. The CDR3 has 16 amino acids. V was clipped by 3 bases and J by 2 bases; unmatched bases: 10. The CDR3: CASSPGKTGNTYEQYF. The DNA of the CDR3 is TGTGCCAGCTCACCGGGAAAGACAGGGAATACCTACGAGCAGTACTTC. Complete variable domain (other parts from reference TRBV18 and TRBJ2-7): NAGVMQNPRHLVRRRGQEARLRCSPMKGHSHVYWYRQLPEEGLKFMVYLQKENIIDESGMPKERFSAEFPKEGPSILRIQQVVRGDSAAYFCASSPGKTGNTYEQYFGPGTRLTVT.

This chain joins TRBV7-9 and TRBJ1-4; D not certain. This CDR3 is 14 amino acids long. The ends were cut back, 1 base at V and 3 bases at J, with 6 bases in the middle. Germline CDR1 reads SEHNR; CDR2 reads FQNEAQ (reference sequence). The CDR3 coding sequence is TGTGCCAGCAGCTTAGGGGGAGCTAATGAAAAACTGTTTTTT. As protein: CASSLGGANEKLFF.

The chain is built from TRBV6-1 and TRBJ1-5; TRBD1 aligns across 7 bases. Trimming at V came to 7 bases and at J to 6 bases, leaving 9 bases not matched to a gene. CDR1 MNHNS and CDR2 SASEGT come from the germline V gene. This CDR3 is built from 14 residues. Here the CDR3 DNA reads TGTGCCAGCAAACCGACAGGGAGTGGTCAGCCCCAGCATTTT. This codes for CASKPTGSGQPQHF.

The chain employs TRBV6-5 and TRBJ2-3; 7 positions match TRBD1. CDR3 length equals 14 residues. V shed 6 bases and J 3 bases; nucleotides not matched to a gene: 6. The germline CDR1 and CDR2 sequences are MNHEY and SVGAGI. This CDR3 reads CASREDRRTDTQYF. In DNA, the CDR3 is TGTGCCAGCAGGGAGGACAGGAGGACAGATACGCAGTATTTT.

The CDR3 sequence: CASSYGEKATQYF. CDR3 bases: TGTGCCAGCAGTTACGGGGAGAAGGCGACCCAGTACTTC. This chain uses TRBV28 with TRBJ2-5; D is possibly TRBD2 (5 bases). This CDR3 has 13 residues. The V end was cut by 4 bases, the J end by 7 bases, with 13 bases between. Germline CDR1 MDHEN, CDR2 SYDVKM.

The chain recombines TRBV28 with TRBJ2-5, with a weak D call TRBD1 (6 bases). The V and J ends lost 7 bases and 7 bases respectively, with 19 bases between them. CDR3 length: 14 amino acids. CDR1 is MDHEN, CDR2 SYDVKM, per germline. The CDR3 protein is CASKQRRQVGTQYF. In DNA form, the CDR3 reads TGTGCCAGCAAACAGAGAAGACAGGTGGGGACCCAGTACTTC.

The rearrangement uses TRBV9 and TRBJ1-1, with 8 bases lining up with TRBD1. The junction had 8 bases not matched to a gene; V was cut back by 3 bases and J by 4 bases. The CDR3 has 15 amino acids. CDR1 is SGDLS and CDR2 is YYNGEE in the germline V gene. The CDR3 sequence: CASSAGGQGATEAFF. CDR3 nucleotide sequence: TGTGCCAGCAGCGCAGGCGGACAGGGAGCCACTGAAGCTTTCTTT.

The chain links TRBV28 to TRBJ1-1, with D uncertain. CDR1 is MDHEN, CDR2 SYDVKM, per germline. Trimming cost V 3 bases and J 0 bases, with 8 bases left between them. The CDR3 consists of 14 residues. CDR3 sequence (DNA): TGTGCCAGCAGTTTGGGCACCATGAACACTGAAGCTTTCTTT. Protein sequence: CASSLGTMNTEAFF.

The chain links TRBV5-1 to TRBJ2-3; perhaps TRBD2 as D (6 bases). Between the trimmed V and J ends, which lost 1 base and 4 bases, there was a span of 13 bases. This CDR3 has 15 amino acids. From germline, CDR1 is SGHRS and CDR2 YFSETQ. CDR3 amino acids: CASSLSSSVADTQYF. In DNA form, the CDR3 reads TGCGCCAGCAGCTTGTCCTCTAGCGTCGCAGATACGCAGTATTTT.

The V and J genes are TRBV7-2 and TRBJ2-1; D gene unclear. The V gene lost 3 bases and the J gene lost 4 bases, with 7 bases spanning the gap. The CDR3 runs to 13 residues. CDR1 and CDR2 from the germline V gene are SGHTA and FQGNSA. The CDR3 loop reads CASSFFGYNEQFF. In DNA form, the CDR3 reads TGTGCCAGCAGCTTTTTCGGTTACAATGAGCAGTTCTTC.

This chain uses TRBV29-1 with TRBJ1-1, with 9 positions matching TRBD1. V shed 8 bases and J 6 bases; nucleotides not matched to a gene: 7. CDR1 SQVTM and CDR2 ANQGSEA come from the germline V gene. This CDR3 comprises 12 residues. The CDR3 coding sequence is TGCAGCATCCGACAGGGGGGGGCTGAAGCTTTCTTT. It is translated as CSIRQGGAEAFF.

CDR3 nucleotide sequence: TGTGCCAGCAGCCTAAAGACAGGTTACTATGGCTACACCTTC. It codes for CASSLKTGYYGYTF. J is TRBJ1-2 and V is TRBV27; tentatively, D is TRBD1 (6 bases). CDR3 size: 14 residues. Germline lookup yields CDR1 MNHEY and CDR2 SMNVEV (reference sequence). V gave up 6 bases and J gave up 3 bases, with 14 bases separating them.

The CDR3 nucleotides read TGTGCCAGCAGCGTCGACAGGTCGGATGGCTACACCTTC. This encodes CASSVDRSDGYTF. The V gene is TRBV9, the J gene TRBJ1-2, with D possibly TRBD1 on 6 matching bases. This CDR3 region has 13 residues. CDR1 and CDR2 (germline): SGDLS, YYNGEE. V lost 2 bases and J 6 bases, leaving 11 bases between the germline ends. Complete variable domain (other parts from reference TRBV9 and TRBJ1-2): DSGVTQTPKHLITATGQRVTLRCSPRSGDLSVYWYQQSLDQGLQFLIQYYNGEERAKGNILERFSAQQFPDLHSELNLSSLELGDSALYFCASSVDRSDGYTFGSGTRLTVV.

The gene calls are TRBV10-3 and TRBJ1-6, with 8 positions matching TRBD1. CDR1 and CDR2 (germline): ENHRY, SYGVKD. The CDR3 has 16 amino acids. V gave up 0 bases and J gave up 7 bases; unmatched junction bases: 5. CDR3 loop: CAISESDRAENSPLHF. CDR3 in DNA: TGTGCCATCAGTGAGTCGGACAGGGCGGAAAATTCACCCCTCCACTTT.

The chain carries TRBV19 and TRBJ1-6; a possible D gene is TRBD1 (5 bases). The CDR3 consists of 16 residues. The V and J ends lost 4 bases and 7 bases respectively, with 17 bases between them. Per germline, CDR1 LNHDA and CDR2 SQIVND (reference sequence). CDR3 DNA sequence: TGTGCCAGTAGTACCCCGACGAGACAGAGGAATTCACCCCTCCACTTT. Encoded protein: CASSTPTRQRNSPLHF.

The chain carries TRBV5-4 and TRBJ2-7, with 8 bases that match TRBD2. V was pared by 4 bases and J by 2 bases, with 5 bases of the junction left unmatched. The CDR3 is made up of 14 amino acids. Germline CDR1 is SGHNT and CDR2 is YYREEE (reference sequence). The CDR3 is CASSTRLAPYEQYF. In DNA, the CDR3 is TGTGCCAGCAGCACGCGACTAGCGCCCTACGAGCAGTACTTC.

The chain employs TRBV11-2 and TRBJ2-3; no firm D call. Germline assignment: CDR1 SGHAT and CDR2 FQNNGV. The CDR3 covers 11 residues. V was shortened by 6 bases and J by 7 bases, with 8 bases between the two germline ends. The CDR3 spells CASSYIYTQYF. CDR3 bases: TGTGCCAGCAGTTACATTTATACGCAGTATTTT.

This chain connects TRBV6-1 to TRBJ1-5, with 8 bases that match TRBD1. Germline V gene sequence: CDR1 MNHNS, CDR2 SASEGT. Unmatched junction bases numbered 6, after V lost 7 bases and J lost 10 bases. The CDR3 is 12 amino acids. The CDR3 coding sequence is TGTGCCAGCAAACAGGGGGGGGGCCCCCAGCATTTT. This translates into CASKQGGGPQHF.

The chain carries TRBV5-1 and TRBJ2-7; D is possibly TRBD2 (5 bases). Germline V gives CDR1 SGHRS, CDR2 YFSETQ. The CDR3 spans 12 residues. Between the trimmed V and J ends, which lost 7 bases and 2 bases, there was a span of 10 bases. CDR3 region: CASAMRAYEQYF. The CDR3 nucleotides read TGCGCCAGCGCCATGCGGGCCTACGAGCAGTACTTC.

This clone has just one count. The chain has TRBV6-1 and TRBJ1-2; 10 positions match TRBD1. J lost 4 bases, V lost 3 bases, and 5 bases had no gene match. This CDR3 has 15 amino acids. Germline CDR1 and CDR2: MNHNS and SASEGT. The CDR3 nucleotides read TGTGCCAGCAGTGACCCGGGACAGGGGACCTATGGCTACACCTTC. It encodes CASSDPGQGTYGYTF.

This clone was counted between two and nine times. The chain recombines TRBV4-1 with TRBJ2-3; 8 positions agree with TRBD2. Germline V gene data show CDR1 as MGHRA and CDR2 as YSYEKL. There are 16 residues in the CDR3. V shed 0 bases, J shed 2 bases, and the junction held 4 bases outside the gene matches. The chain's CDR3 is CASSQDPAGATDTQYF. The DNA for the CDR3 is TGCGCCAGCAGCCAAGATCCAGCGGGGGCCACAGATACGCAGTATTTT.

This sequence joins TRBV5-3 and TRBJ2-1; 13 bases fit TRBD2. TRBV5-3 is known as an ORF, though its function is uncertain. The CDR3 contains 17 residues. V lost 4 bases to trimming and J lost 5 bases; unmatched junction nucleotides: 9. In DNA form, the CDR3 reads TGTGCCAGAAGCCTAACTAGCGGGGGGGCCAACCACAATGAGCAGTTCTTC. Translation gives CARSLTSGGANHNEQFF.